This T cell receptor beta chain was identified during a study of tumor-infiltrating lymphocytes in localized non-small cell lung cancer. Study as a whole: Some samples were collected after neoadjuvant chemotherapy; smokers, never-smokers and several histologies were included.

In the case of this clone: The target antigen is unknown.

The CDR3 is made up of 13 amino acids. Germline loops: CDR1 MDHEN, CDR2 SYDVKM. The V gene lost 3 bases and the J gene lost 6 bases, with 11 bases spanning the gap. Study observations and caveats: TCR sequencing covered a subset of patients with enough tissue. Higher tumor T cell infiltration than in uninvolved lung was supported by TCRbeta sequencing. Each assay used a separate piece of the same tissue.

The method was immunoSEQ multiplex PCR; TCRdb's version includes in-frame clones alone and lacks a portion of them. The table lists 12,000 or so clones, 67% of them singletons. V usage is TRBV28 and J usage is TRBJ1-2; the D is unclear. This sequence was found in a human donor with non-small cell lung cancer. What was sequenced was uninvolved lung tissue not adjacent to the tumor. The CDR3 sequence is CASSLTGMDGYTF. Written as DNA, the CDR3 is TGTGCCAGCAGTTTGACCGGAATGGATGGCTACACCTTC.